The 9 T cell receptor beta chains listed next were all sequenced from one sample in a study of T cell responses to AZD1222 COVID-19 vaccine listed by TCRdb under 2021. Per the publication, the time point label means: baseline before first vaccination. The library was generated by the immunoSEQ multiplex PCR assay. Sourced from immuneACCESS, this table was stored by TCRdb with only in-frame sequences that have V and J called. A share of the clones is absent; for the studies checked, an unresolved V gene accounts for under half, and the remainder has no known explanation. This sample has about 140,000 clones in its table, and approximately 88% of those were observed once. The ten largest clonotypes hold roughly 4% of the sample. Sequenced here: peripheral blood, sampled on day 0 of AZD1222 vaccination. These receptors were taken from an adult in good health.

The chain recombines TRBV6-5 with TRBJ2-1; 7 nucleotides agree with TRBD1. The germline CDR1 and CDR2 sequences are MNHEY and SVGAGI. The CDR3 totals 15 residues. V was clipped by 4 bases and J by 4 bases; unmatched bases: 7. In DNA, the CDR3 is TGTGCCAGCAGTTCTAACAGGGGCCCGTACAATGAGCAGTTCTTC. The encoded protein is CASSSNRGPYNEQFF.

The V gene is TRBV19, the J gene TRBJ1-5; a weak D match, TRBD1 (6 bases). This CDR3 spans 14 amino acids. V lost 7 bases, J lost 1 base, and 11 bases lay in between. The V gene's germline CDR1 is LNHDA and CDR2 SQIVND (reference sequence). DNA for the CDR3: TGTGCCAGTACGGGGGCCGGGAGCAATCAGCCCCAGCATTTT. Amino acid sequence: CASTGAGSNQPQHF. Full variable domain (remainder filled in from reference TRBV19 and TRBJ1-5): DGGITQSPKYLFRKEGQNVTLSCEQNLNHDAMYWYRQDPGQGLRLIYYSQIVNDFQKGDIAEGYSVSREKKESFPLTVTSAQKNPTAFYLCASTGAGSNQPQHFGDGTRLSIL.

The genes are TRBV7-2 and TRBJ2-3; tentatively, D is TRBD1 or TRBD2 (6 bases each). The CDR3 has 14 residues. Germline V gene sequence: CDR1 SGHTA, CDR2 FQGNSA. With 4 bases removed from V and 2 bases from J, the gap between germline ends came to 10 bases. The CDR3 nucleotides read TGTGCCAGCAGCTGGGGGGCGACCACAGATACGCAGTATTTT. Its translation is CASSWGATTDTQYF.

V and J are TRBV29-1 and TRBJ2-1, with TRBD2 identical over 8 bases. The germline gives CDR1 SQVTM, CDR2 ANQGSEA. Germline trimming cut 4 bases from V and 0 bases from J; bases unmatched to any gene: 5. This CDR3 spans 15 amino acids. The CDR3 DNA follows: TGCAGCGTTGGGAGTGCGGGGGGCTCCTACAATGAGCAGTTCTTC. Translation: CSVGSAGGSYNEQFF.

V and J are TRBV6-1 and TRBJ2-2; TRBD1 matches 8 bases. After removal of 1 base from V and 3 bases from J, the junction contained 7 bases not matched to a gene. Germline lookup yields CDR1 MNHNS and CDR2 SASEGT. CDR3 size: 17 residues. CDR3 sequence (DNA): TGTGCCAGCAGTGAAGTTCAGGGGGCAAGGGACACCGGGGAGCTGTTTTTT. Translated, it gives CASSEVQGARDTGELFF.

The rearrangement joins TRBV5-4 to TRBJ2-7; 9 bases match TRBD2. This CDR3 is 15 amino acids long. Unmatched junction bases numbered 7, after V lost 2 bases and J lost 4 bases. From germline, CDR1 is SGHNT and CDR2 YYREEE (reference sequence). The CDR3 spells CASSFSGTSKYEQYF. CDR3 DNA sequence: TGTGCCAGCAGCTTCTCTGGGACTAGCAAATACGAGCAGTACTTC.

The rearrangement links TRBV19 to TRBJ2-1; 7 nucleotides line up with TRBD2. The CDR3 totals 16 residues. V trimming: 1 base; J trimming: 1 base; junction bases outside the gene matches: 4. The germline V gene has CDR1 LNHDA and CDR2 SQIVND (reference sequence). CDR3 sequence: CASSIGGGGSYNEQFF. The CDR3 DNA sequence: TGTGCCAGTAGTATAGGCGGCGGGGGTTCCTACAATGAGCAGTTCTTC. Together with reference TRBV19 and TRBJ2-1, the CDR3 gives the full variable domain: DGGITQSPKYLFRKEGQNVTLSCEQNLNHDAMYWYRQDPGQGLRLIYYSQIVNDFQKGDIAEGYSVSREKKESFPLTVTSAQKNPTAFYLCASSIGGGGSYNEQFFGPGTRLTVL.

The chain joins TRBV15 to TRBJ2-5; possible D gene TRBD2, 5 bases. This CDR3 region has 15 residues. Germline CDR1 and CDR2: LNHNV and YYDKDF (reference sequence). V gave up 5 bases and J gave up 5 bases, with 18 bases separating them. This CDR3 reads CATSYLEALGETQYF. The CDR3 nucleotides are TGTGCCACCAGCTACCTGGAGGCCCTGGGGGAGACCCAGTACTTC.

This chain connects TRBV11-2 to TRBJ2-7; D possibly matches TRBD1 or TRBD2 (5 bases each). Germline V CDR1 and CDR2: SGHAT, FQNNGV. V was trimmed by 5 bases and J by 3 bases, leaving 11 bases between them. This CDR3 comprises 13 residues. CDR3 sequence: CASSVRGSYEQYF. The CDR3 region has the DNA TGTGCCAGCAGCGTCCGGGGCAGCTACGAGCAGTACTTC.